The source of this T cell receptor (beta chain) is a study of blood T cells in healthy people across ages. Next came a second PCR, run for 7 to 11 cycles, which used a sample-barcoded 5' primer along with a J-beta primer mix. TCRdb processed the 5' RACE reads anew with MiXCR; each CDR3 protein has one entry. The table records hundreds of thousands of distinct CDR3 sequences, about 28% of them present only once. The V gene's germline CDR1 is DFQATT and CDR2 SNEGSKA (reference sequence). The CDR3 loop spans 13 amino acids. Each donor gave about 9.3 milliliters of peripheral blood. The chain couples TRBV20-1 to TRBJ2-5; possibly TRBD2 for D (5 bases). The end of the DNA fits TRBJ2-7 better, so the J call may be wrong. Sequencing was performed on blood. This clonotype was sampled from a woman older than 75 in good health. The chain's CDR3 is CSHNKAARYEQYF. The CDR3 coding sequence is TGCAGTCACAATAAAGCGGCCCGCTACGAGCAGTACTTC.